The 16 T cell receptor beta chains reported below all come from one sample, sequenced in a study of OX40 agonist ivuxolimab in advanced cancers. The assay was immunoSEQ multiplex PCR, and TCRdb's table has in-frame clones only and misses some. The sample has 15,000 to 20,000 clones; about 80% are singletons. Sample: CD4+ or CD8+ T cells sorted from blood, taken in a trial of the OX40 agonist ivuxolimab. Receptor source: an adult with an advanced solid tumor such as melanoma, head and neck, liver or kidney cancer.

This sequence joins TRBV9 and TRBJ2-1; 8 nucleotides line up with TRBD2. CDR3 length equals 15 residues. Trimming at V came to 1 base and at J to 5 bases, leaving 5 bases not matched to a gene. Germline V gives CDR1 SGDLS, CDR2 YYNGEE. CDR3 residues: CASSVMLAGHNEQFF. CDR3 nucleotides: TGTGCCAGCAGCGTAATGCTAGCGGGTCACAATGAGCAGTTCTTC.

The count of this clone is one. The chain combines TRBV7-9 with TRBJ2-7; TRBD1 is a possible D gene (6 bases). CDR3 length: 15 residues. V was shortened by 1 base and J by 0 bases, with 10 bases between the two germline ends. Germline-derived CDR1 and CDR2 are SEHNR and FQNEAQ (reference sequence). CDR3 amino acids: CASSLGQGSSYEQYF. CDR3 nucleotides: TGTGCCAGCAGCTTAGGCCAGGGGAGCTCCTACGAGCAGTACTTC.

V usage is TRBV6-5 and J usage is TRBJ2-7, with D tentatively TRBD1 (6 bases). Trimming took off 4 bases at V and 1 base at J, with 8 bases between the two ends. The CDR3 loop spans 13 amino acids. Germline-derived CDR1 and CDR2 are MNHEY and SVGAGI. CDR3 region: CASSWTDSYEQYF. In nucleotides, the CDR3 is TGTGCCAGCAGTTGGACAGATTCCTACGAGCAGTACTTC.

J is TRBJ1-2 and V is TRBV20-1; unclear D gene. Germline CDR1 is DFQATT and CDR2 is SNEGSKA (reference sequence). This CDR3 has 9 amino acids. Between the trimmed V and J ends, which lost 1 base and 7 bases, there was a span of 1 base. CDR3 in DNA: TGCAGTGCTAGAGTTGGCTACACCTTC. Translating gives CSARVGYTF.

This chain's CDR3 is CASSGGTETYEQYF. In DNA form, the CDR3 reads TGTGCCAGCAGCGGGGGGACCGAAACCTACGAGCAGTACTTC. The chain combines TRBV5-6 with TRBJ2-7, with D possibly matching TRBD2 (6 bases). This CDR3 region has 14 residues. The germline CDR1 and CDR2 sequences are SGHDT and YYEEEE. Trimming removed 4 bases from V and 2 bases from J, with 13 bases in between.

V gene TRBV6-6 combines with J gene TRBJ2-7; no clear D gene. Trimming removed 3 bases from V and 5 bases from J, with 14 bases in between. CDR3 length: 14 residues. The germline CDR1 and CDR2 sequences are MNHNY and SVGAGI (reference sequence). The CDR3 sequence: CASSYPPSLDEQYF. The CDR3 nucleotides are TGTGCCAGCAGTTATCCCCCCTCCCTTGACGAGCAGTACTTC.

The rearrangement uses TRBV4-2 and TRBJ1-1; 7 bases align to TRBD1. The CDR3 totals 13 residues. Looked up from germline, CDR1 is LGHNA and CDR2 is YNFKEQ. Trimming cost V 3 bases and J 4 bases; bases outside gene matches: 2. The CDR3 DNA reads TGTGCCAGCAGCCATACAGGGGCCACTGAAGCTTTCTTT. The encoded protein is CASSHTGATEAFF.

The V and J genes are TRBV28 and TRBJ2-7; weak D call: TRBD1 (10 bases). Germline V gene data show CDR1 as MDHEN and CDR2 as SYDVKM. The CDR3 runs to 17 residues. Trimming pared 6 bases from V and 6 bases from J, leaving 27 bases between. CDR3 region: CASSGQGGGLAGIEQYF. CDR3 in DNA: TGTGCCAGCAGCGGACAGGGGGGAGGGCTAGCGGGGATCGAGCAGTACTTC.

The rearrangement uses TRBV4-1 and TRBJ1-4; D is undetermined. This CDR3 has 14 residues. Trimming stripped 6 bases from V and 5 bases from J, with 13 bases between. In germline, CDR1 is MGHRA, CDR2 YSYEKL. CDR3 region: CASRATAANEKLFF. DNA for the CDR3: TGCGCCAGCAGGGCAACAGCCGCCAATGAAAAACTGTTTTTT.

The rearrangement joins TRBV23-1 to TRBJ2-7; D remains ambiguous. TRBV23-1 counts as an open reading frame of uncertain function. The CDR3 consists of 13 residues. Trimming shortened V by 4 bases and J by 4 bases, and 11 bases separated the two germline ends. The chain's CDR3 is CASSRWRIYEQYF. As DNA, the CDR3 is TGCGCCAGCAGTCGGTGGCGGATTTACGAGCAGTACTTC.

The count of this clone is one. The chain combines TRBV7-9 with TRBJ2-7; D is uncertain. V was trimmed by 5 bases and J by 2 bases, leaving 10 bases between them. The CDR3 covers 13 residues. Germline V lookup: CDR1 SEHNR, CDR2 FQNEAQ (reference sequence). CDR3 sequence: CASSRGVTYEQYF. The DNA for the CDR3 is TGTGCCAGCAGCCGTGGGGTTACCTACGAGCAGTACTTC.

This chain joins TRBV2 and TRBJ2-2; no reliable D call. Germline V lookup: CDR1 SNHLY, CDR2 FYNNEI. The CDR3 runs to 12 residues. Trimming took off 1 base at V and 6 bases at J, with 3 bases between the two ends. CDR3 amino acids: CASSEGAGELFF. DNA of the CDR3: TGTGCCAGCAGTGAAGGGGCCGGGGAGCTGTTTTTT.

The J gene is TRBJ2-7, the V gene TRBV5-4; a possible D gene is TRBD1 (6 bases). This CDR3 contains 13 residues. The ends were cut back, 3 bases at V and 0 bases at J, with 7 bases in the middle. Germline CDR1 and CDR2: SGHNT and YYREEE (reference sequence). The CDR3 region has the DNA TGTGCCAGCAGCTGGGACACCTCCTACGAGCAGTACTTC. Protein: CASSWDTSYEQYF.

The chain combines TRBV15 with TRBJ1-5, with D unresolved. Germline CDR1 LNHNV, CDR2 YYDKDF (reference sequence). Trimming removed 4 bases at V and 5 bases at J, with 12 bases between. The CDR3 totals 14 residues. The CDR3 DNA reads TGTGCCACCAGCATCTCAGGTCCACATCAGCCCCAGCATTTT. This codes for CATSISGPHQPQHF.

The chain's CDR3 is CATSRAVVTVPPVDIQYF. The CDR3 DNA sequence: TGTGCCACCAGCAGAGCCGTTGTGACAGTCCCCCCGGTGGACATTCAGTACTTC. The J gene is TRBJ2-4, the V gene TRBV15, with D perhaps TRBD1 (5 bases). The CDR3 length is 18 residues. Germline V gene sequence: CDR1 LNHNV, CDR2 YYDKDF (reference sequence). V gave up 1 base and J gave up 8 bases, with 24 bases separating them. Looking up the rest from reference TRBV15 and TRBJ2-4 gives the full variable domain: DAMVIQNPRYQVTQFGKPVTLSCSQTLNHNVMYWYQQKSSQAPKLLFHYYDKDFNNEADTPDNFQSRRPNTSFCFLDIRSPGLGDTAMYLCATSRAVVTVPPVDIQYFGAGTRLSVL.

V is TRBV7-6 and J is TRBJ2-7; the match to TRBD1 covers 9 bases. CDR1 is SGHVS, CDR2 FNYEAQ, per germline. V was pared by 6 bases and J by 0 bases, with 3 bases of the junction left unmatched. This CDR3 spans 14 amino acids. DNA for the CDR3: TGTGCCAGCAGAGGACAGGGGAGCTCCTACGAGCAGTACTTC. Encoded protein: CASRGQGSSYEQYF.